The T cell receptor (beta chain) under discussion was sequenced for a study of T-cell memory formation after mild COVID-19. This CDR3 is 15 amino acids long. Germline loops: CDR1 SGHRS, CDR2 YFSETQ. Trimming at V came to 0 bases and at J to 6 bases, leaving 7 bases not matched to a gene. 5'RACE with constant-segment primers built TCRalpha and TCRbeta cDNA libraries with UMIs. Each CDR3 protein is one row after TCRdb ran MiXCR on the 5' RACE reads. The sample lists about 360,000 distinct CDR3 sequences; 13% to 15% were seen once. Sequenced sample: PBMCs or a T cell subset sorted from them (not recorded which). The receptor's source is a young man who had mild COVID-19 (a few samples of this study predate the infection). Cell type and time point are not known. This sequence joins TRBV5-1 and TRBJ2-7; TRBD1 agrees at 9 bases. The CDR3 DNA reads TGCGCCAGCAGCTTGGCCGTGGACAGGGGTTTCGAGCAGTACTTC. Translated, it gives CASSLAVDRGFEQYF.